This is a list of T cell receptor beta chains from one sample in a study of OX40 agonist ivuxolimab in advanced cancers. Sequencing used immunoSEQ multiplex PCR; TCRdb keeps in-frame clones, though not all of them. Among roughly 80,000 clones, around 85% were seen once, and the ten largest hold 2% to 2.5%. This specimen consisted of CD4+ or CD8+ T cells sorted from blood, obtained in a trial of the OX40 agonist ivuxolimab. Receptor source: an adult with an advanced solid tumor such as melanoma, head and neck, liver or kidney cancer. The CDR3 runs from the conserved cysteine through the conserved F or W. Each record gives: D gene, clone size, V gene, J gene, CDR3 protein, CDR3 DNA. D genes are given only for firm matches. Clone sizes are given selectively: once, few, many, or a class where the clone is expanded.

d_gene: .
abundance: .
v_gene: TRBV5-1
j_gene: TRBJ2-2
CDR3aa: CASSLEVTGELFF
CDR3nt: TGCGCCAGCAGCTTGGAGGTCACCGGGGAGCTGTTTTTT

d_gene: .
abundance: once
v_gene: TRBV4-1
j_gene: TRBJ1-1
CDR3aa: CASSPAPGRMNTEAFF
CDR3nt: TGCGCCAGCAGCCCCGCCCCGGGGAGGATGAACACTGAAGCTTTCTTT

d_gene: .
abundance: .
v_gene: TRBV5-8
j_gene: TRBJ2-7
CDR3aa: CASSLFSGQVIAYEQYF
CDR3nt: TGTGCCAGCAGCTTGTTCTCTGGACAAGTAATCGCCTACGAGCAGTACTTC

d_gene: TRBD2
abundance: .
v_gene: TRBV5-4
j_gene: TRBJ2-2
CDR3aa: CATGSSGRRGLGELFF
CDR3nt: TGTGCCACAGGGTCTAGCGGGAGAAGGGGACTCGGGGAGCTGTTTTTT

d_gene: TRBD1
abundance: .
v_gene: TRBV7-3
j_gene: TRBJ2-1
CDR3aa: CASSLAGTGGYNEQFF
CDR3nt: TGTGCCAGCAGCTTAGCCGGGACAGGGGGCTACAATGAGCAGTTCTTC

d_gene: TRBD1
abundance: .
v_gene: TRBV6-1
j_gene: TRBJ1-1
CDR3aa: CASTHAQGASTEAFF
CDR3nt: TGTGCCAGCACGCATGCCCAGGGGGCGAGCACTGAAGCTTTCTTT

d_gene: .
abundance: .
v_gene: TRBV9
j_gene: TRBJ2-5
CDR3aa: CASSVVGGGQETQYF
CDR3nt: TGTGCCAGCAGCGTAGTGGGTGGGGGACAAGAGACCCAGTACTTC

d_gene: .
abundance: .
v_gene: TRBV19
j_gene: TRBJ2-3
CDR3aa: CASKPRLAGTDTQYF
CDR3nt: TGTGCCAGTAAACCCCGTTTAGCTGGCACAGATACGCAGTATTTT

d_gene: .
abundance: .
v_gene: TRBV6-5
j_gene: TRBJ2-5
CDR3aa: CASNGGIQETQYF
CDR3nt: TGTGCCAGCAATGGGGGCATCCAAGAGACCCAGTACTTC

d_gene: .
abundance: few
v_gene: TRBV5-8
j_gene: TRBJ1-2
CDR3aa: CASSWTGTNSMGYTF
CDR3nt: TGTGCCAGCAGCTGGACCGGGACAAACTCTATGGGCTACACCTTC

d_gene: .
abundance: .
v_gene: TRBV20-1
j_gene: TRBJ2-5
CDR3aa: CSASSLETQYF
CDR3nt: TGCAGTGCCTCTTCCTTGGAGACCCAGTACTTC

d_gene: .
abundance: .
v_gene: TRBV4-1
j_gene: TRBJ2-1
CDR3aa: CASSQGQLDRVERFF
CDR3nt: TGCGCCAGCAGCCAAGGACAACTAGATCGTGTCGAAAGGTTCTTC

d_gene: .
abundance: .
v_gene: TRBV28
j_gene: TRBJ1-3
CDR3aa: CASSLSYSGNTIYF
CDR3nt: TGTGCCAGCAGTTTATCCTACTCTGGAAACACCATATATTTT

d_gene: .
abundance: .
v_gene: TRBV30
j_gene: TRBJ2-2
CDR3aa: CAWRRKATGELFF
CDR3nt: TGTGCCTGGAGGAGGAAGGCCACCGGGGAGCTGTTTTTT

d_gene: TRBD1
abundance: .
v_gene: TRBV6-5
j_gene: TRBJ2-7
CDR3aa: CASSYEGQGFGYEQYF
CDR3nt: TGTGCCAGCAGTTACGAGGGACAGGGGTTCGGCTACGAGCAGTACTTC

d_gene: .
abundance: .
v_gene: TRBV6-5
j_gene: TRBJ2-7
CDR3aa: CASGSTEYEQYF
CDR3nt: TGTGCCAGCGGCTCGACTGAATACGAGCAGTACTTC

d_gene: .
abundance: .
v_gene: TRBV9
j_gene: TRBJ2-1
CDR3aa: CASSVPGYNNEQFF
CDR3nt: TGTGCCAGCAGCGTCCCCGGATATAACAATGAGCAGTTCTTC

d_gene: .
abundance: .
v_gene: TRBV7-2
j_gene: TRBJ2-7
CDR3aa: CASSLQGYEQYF
CDR3nt: TGTGCCAGCAGCTTGCAGGGCTACGAGCAGTACTTC

d_gene: TRBD2
abundance: .
v_gene: TRBV7-3
j_gene: TRBJ2-4
CDR3aa: CASSLTGRASTKNIQYF
CDR3nt: TGTGCCAGCAGCTTAACCGGGAGGGCGTCAACCAAAAACATTCAGTACTTC

d_gene: TRBD1
abundance: few
v_gene: TRBV9
j_gene: TRBJ1-1
CDR3aa: CASSRRGERAFF
CDR3nt: TGTGCCAGTTCCCGCAGGGGGGAGAGAGCTTTCTTT

d_gene: TRBD1
abundance: once
v_gene: TRBV6-1
j_gene: TRBJ1-4
CDR3aa: CASVYRGNEKLFF
CDR3nt: TGTGCCAGCGTTTACAGGGGTAATGAAAAACTGTTTTTT

d_gene: TRBD1
abundance: .
v_gene: TRBV9
j_gene: TRBJ1-2
CDR3aa: CASSGDRGPGYTF
CDR3nt: TGTGCCAGCAGCGGGGACAGGGGGCCTGGCTACACCTTC

d_gene: .
abundance: .
v_gene: TRBV5-1
j_gene: TRBJ1-2
CDR3aa: CASSPEEWSGYTF
CDR3nt: TGCGCCAGCAGCCCCGAGGAATGGAGTGGCTACACCTTC

d_gene: TRBD2
abundance: .
v_gene: TRBV7-9
j_gene: TRBJ2-1
CDR3aa: CASSPRTSNNEQFF
CDR3nt: TGTGCCAGCAGCCCGAGGACTAGCAACAATGAGCAGTTCTTC

d_gene: TRBD2
abundance: .
v_gene: TRBV19
j_gene: TRBJ2-3
CDR3aa: CASSTQRGGPTDTQYF
CDR3nt: TGTGCCAGTAGTACTCAGCGGGGGGGCCCCACAGATACGCAGTATTTT

d_gene: TRBD1
abundance: .
v_gene: TRBV28
j_gene: TRBJ2-7
CDR3aa: CASSLGGQGQGSYEQYF
CDR3nt: TGTGCCAGCAGTTTAGGAGGACAAGGACAGGGGTCCTACGAGCAGTACTTC

d_gene: .
abundance: .
v_gene: TRBV30
j_gene: TRBJ2-7
CDR3aa: CAWSRQVVYEQYF
CDR3nt: TGTGCCTGGAGCCGGCAGGTTGTCTACGAGCAGTACTTC

d_gene: .
abundance: .
v_gene: TRBV6-6
j_gene: TRBJ1-2
CDR3aa: CASSYRGGGYTF
CDR3nt: TGTGCCAGCAGTTACAGGGGCGGCGGCTACACCTTC

d_gene: .
abundance: .
v_gene: TRBV5-1
j_gene: TRBJ2-7
CDR3aa: CASSLVGGSYEQYF
CDR3nt: TGCGCCAGCAGCTTGGTCGGGGGCTCCTACGAGCAGTACTTC

d_gene: TRBD2
abundance: .
v_gene: TRBV5-1
j_gene: TRBJ2-1
CDR3aa: CASSWTSGSAFEQFF
CDR3nt: TGCGCCAGCAGCTGGACTAGCGGGAGTGCATTTGAGCAGTTCTTC

d_gene: .
abundance: .
v_gene: TRBV5-1
j_gene: TRBJ1-3
CDR3aa: CASSSTGLVRNTIYF
CDR3nt: TGCGCCAGCAGCTCGACAGGACTAGTAAGAAACACCATATATTTT

d_gene: .
abundance: .
v_gene: TRBV7-6
j_gene: TRBJ1-5
CDR3aa: CASSQGPRDQPQHF
CDR3nt: TGTGCCAGCAGCCAAGGACCGCGAGATCAGCCCCAGCATTTT

d_gene: TRBD1
abundance: .
v_gene: TRBV6-5
j_gene: TRBJ2-5
CDR3aa: CASSYATGEETQYF
CDR3nt: TGTGCCAGCAGTTACGCGACAGGGGAAGAGACCCAGTACTTC

d_gene: .
abundance: .
v_gene: TRBV28
j_gene: TRBJ1-1
CDR3aa: CASSLSGVGTEAFF
CDR3nt: TGTGCCAGCAGTTTATCAGGGGTTGGAACTGAAGCTTTCTTT

d_gene: .
abundance: .
v_gene: TRBV7-2
j_gene: TRBJ2-1
CDR3aa: CASRDSGPEQFF
CDR3nt: TGTGCCAGCAGGGATTCCGGGCCCGAGCAGTTCTTC

d_gene: TRBD1
abundance: .
v_gene: TRBV19
j_gene: TRBJ2-1
CDR3aa: CASSTTGGPNEQFF
CDR3nt: TGTGCCAGTAGTACGACAGGGGGCCCCAATGAGCAGTTCTTC

d_gene: .
abundance: few
v_gene: TRBV7-3
j_gene: TRBJ2-1
CDR3aa: CASASRPGDSYNEQFF
CDR3nt: TGTGCCAGTGCGTCCCGCCCGGGGGACTCCTACAATGAGCAGTTCTTC

d_gene: TRBD1
abundance: once
v_gene: TRBV6-5
j_gene: TRBJ2-7
CDR3aa: CASTEGTGVYEQYF
CDR3nt: TGTGCCAGCACCGAAGGGACAGGGGTCTACGAGCAGTACTTC

d_gene: .
abundance: .
v_gene: TRBV5-1
j_gene: TRBJ2-5
CDR3aa: CASSLAWNRETQYF
CDR3nt: TGCGCCAGCAGCTTGGCCTGGAACAGGGAGACCCAGTACTTC

d_gene: .
abundance: .
v_gene: TRBV18
j_gene: TRBJ2-7
CDR3aa: CASSPIPGPLGYEQYF
CDR3nt: TGTGCCAGCTCACCGATTCCGGGCCCCCTTGGCTACGAGCAGTACTTC

d_gene: .
abundance: .
v_gene: TRBV5-1
j_gene: TRBJ2-5
CDR3aa: CASSRLFSGQGREQYF
CDR3nt: TGCGCCAGCAGCCGACTGTTCTCAGGTCAAGGTCGAGAGCAGTACTTC

d_gene: .
abundance: few
v_gene: TRBV7-9
j_gene: TRBJ1-1
CDR3aa: CASSIDRNTEAFF
CDR3nt: TGTGCCAGCAGCATAGACAGGAACACTGAAGCTTTCTTT

d_gene: .
abundance: .
v_gene: TRBV4-2
j_gene: TRBJ1-6
CDR3aa: CASSHQDSPLHF
CDR3nt: TGTGCCAGCAGCCATCAGGATTCACCCCTCCACTTT

d_gene: .
abundance: .
v_gene: TRBV11-3
j_gene: TRBJ2-7
CDR3aa: CASSAGGPEQYF
CDR3nt: TGTGCCAGCAGCGCAGGCGGGCCCGAGCAGTACTTC

d_gene: .
abundance: .
v_gene: TRBV20-1
j_gene: TRBJ2-1
CDR3aa: CSAREGIEQFF
CDR3nt: TGCAGTGCAAGAGAAGGAATTGAGCAGTTCTTC

d_gene: TRBD1
abundance: .
v_gene: TRBV19
j_gene: TRBJ1-3
CDR3aa: CASPAPTGRGNTIYF
CDR3nt: TGTGCCAGCCCTGCCCCGACAGGGCGCGGAAACACCATATATTTT

d_gene: TRBD2
abundance: .
v_gene: TRBV14
j_gene: TRBJ2-5
CDR3aa: CASSPKGLAGALGGETQYF
CDR3nt: TGTGCCAGCAGCCCAAAAGGACTAGCGGGAGCCCTCGGGGGAGAGACCCAGTACTTC

d_gene: .
abundance: .
v_gene: TRBV6-1
j_gene: TRBJ2-7
CDR3aa: CASSFHRGPPYEQYF
CDR3nt: TGTGCCAGCAGTTTCCACCGGGGTCCCCCCTACGAGCAGTACTTC

d_gene: TRBD1
abundance: .
v_gene: TRBV9
j_gene: TRBJ1-4
CDR3aa: CASSKGGAGEKLFF
CDR3nt: TGTGCCAGCAGCAAAGGGGGCGCGGGTGAAAAACTGTTTTTT

d_gene: TRBD1
abundance: .
v_gene: TRBV28
j_gene: TRBJ1-5
CDR3aa: CASSFEQGYGQPQHF
CDR3nt: TGTGCCAGCAGTTTCGAACAGGGGTATGGTCAGCCCCAGCATTTT

d_gene: .
abundance: .
v_gene: TRBV5-1
j_gene: TRBJ2-4
CDR3aa: CASSLESAATKNIQYF
CDR3nt: TGCGCCAGCAGCTTAGAAAGTGCGGCAACCAAAAACATTCAGTACTTC

d_gene: .
abundance: few
v_gene: TRBV19
j_gene: TRBJ1-5
CDR3aa: CASSMARGAQPQHF
CDR3nt: TGTGCCAGTAGTATGGCGAGGGGGGCTCAGCCCCAGCATTTT

d_gene: .
abundance: .
v_gene: TRBV5-1
j_gene: TRBJ2-2
CDR3aa: CASSQLTGGNGELFF
CDR3nt: TGCGCCAGCAGCCAGTTGACAGGAGGAAATGGGGAGCTGTTTTTT

d_gene: .
abundance: .
v_gene: TRBV29-1
j_gene: TRBJ2-3
CDR3aa: CSVETDTDTQYF
CDR3nt: TGCAGCGTTGAGACAGACACAGATACGCAGTATTTT

d_gene: .
abundance: .
v_gene: TRBV2
j_gene: TRBJ1-4
CDR3aa: CASSEAGTMNEKLFF
CDR3nt: TGTGCCAGCAGTGAAGCCGGGACAATGAATGAAAAACTGTTTTTT